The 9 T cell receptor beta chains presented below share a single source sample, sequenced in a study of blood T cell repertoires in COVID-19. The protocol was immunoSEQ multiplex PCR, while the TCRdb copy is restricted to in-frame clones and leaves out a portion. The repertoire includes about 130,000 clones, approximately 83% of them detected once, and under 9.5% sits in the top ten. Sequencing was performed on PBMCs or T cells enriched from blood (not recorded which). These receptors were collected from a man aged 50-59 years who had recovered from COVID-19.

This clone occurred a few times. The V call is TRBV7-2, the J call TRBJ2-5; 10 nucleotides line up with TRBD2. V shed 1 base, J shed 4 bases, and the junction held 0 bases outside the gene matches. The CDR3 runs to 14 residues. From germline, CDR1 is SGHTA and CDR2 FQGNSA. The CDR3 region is CASSLVAGGETQYF. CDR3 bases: TGTGCCAGCAGCTTAGTAGCGGGGGGAGAGACCCAGTACTTC.

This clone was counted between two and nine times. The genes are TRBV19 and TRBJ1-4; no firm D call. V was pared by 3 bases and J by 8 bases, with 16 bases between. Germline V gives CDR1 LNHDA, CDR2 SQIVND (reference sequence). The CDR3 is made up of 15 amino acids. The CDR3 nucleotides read TGTGCCAGTAGTATGCCCGTTGCGCGCGGGGAAAAACTGTTTTTT. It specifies CASSMPVARGEKLFF.

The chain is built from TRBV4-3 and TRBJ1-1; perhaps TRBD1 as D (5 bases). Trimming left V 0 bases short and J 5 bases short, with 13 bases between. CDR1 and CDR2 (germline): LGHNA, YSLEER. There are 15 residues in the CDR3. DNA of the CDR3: TGCGCCAGCAGCCAAGATATTTTCGGGACTACTGAAGCTTTCTTT. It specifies CASSQDIFGTTEAFF.

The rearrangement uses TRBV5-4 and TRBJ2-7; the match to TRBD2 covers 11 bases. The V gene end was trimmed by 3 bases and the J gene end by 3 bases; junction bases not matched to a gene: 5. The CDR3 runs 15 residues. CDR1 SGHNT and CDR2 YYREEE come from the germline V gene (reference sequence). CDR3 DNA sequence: TGTGCCAGCAGCTCTTCTAGCGGGGGGCGCTACGAGCAGTACTTC. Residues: CASSSSSGGRYEQYF.

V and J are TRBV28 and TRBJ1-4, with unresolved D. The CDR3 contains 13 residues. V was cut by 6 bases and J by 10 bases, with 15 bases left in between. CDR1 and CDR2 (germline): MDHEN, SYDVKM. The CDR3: CASSLPTRRKLFF. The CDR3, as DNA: TGTGCCAGCAGCCTTCCGACACGCCGAAAACTGTTTTTT.

The CDR3 DNA sequence: TGTGCCAGCAGCGTATTCGACAGGGTCTCTAACTATGGCTACACCTTC. Translation gives CASSVFDRVSNYGYTF. The chain recombines TRBV9 with TRBJ1-2; TRBD1 matches 7 bases. J gave up 0 bases and V 1 base, and 6 bases lay outside the gene matches. The germline gives CDR1 SGDLS, CDR2 YYNGEE. The CDR3 runs 16 residues.

The CDR3 protein is CASSLTGSGGQNTGELFF. CDR3 in DNA: TGTGCCAGCAGCTTAACGGGTAGCGGGGGGCAGAACACCGGGGAGCTGTTTTTT. The rearrangement links TRBV7-3 to TRBJ2-2; 10 nucleotides agree with TRBD2. V shed 0 bases, J shed 1 base, and the junction held 5 bases outside the gene matches. The CDR3 has 18 amino acids. Germline V gives CDR1 SGHTA, CDR2 FQGTGA.

CDR3 protein: CASRDRRTNEKLFF. CDR3 coding DNA: TGTGCCAGTAGAGACAGGAGAACTAATGAAAAACTGTTTTTT. The chain is built from TRBV19 and TRBJ1-4; D perhaps matches TRBD1 (6 bases). V lost 6 bases and J lost 1, with 9 bases in between. The CDR3 length is 14 residues. CDR1 and CDR2 (germline): LNHDA, SQIVND (reference sequence).

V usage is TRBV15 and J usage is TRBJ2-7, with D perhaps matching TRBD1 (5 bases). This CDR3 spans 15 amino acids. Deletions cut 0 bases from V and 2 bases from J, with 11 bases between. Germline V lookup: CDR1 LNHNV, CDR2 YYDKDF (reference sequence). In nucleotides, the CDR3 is TGTGCCACCAGCAGAGATCAGCAGGGAACCTACGAGCAGTACTTC. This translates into CATSRDQQGTYEQYF.